Following are 11 T cell receptor beta chains from one sample sequenced in a study of blood T cell repertoires in COVID-19. Some clones are missing from TCRdb's copy, which holds only in-frame ones; the method was immunoSEQ multiplex PCR. This sample yields 55,000 to 70,000 clones, of which 82% are seen a single time; roughly 22% belongs to the top ten. Sequenced material: peripheral blood. The receptors derive from a woman in her fifties or sixties with acute or convalescent COVID-19.

This rearrangement joins TRBV5-4 to TRBJ2-1, with 11 bases fitting TRBD2. Germline CDR1 SGHNT, CDR2 YYREEE (reference sequence). J gave up 0 bases and V 4 bases, and 9 bases lay outside the gene matches. The CDR3 is 18 residues long. As DNA, the CDR3 is TGTGCCAGCAGCACCGGGACTAGCGGAACTCGCTCCTACAATGAGCAGTTCTTC. Translated, it gives CASSTGTSGTRSYNEQFF. The full variable domain, rest sourced from reference TRBV5-4 and TRBJ2-1, is ETGVTQSPTHLIKTRGQQVTLRCSSQSGHNTVSWYQQALGQGPQFIFQYYREEENGRGNFPPRFSGLQFPNYSSELNVNALELDDSALYLCASSTGTSGTRSYNEQFFGPGTRLTVL.

The V call is TRBV6-2 or TRBV6-3, the J call TRBJ1-5, with TRBD1 identical over 8 bases. V was pared by 6 bases and J by 5 bases, with 6 bases of the junction left unmatched. CDR3 length: 14 residues. Germline-derived CDR1 and CDR2 are MNHEY and SVGEGT. CDR3 DNA sequence: TGTGCCAGCAGCCAATCCAGGGGGCATCAGCCCCAGCATTTT. This sequence encodes CASSQSRGHQPQHF.

The V gene is TRBV2, the J gene TRBJ1-3; 9 bases are shared with TRBD1. Germline CDR1 reads SNHLY; CDR2 reads FYNNEI. J was trimmed by 0 bases and V by 6 bases; bases with no gene match: 18. The CDR3 consists of 20 residues. The CDR3 loop is CASRPGTGSFLHFSGNTIYF. The CDR3 bases are TGTGCCAGCAGACCCGGGACAGGGTCATTCCTCCACTTCTCTGGAAACACCATATATTTT.

This clone was observed a single time. V usage is TRBV20-1 and J usage is TRBJ2-1, with TRBD2 matching 7 bases. The CDR3 spans 17 residues. J was trimmed by 5 bases and V by 3 bases; bases with no gene match: 16. Germline V lookup: CDR1 DFQATT, CDR2 SNEGSKA (reference sequence). CDR3 in amino acids: CSASPLKGRLANNEQFF. CDR3 sequence (DNA): TGCAGTGCTAGTCCCCTGAAGGGGCGACTAGCTAACAATGAGCAGTTCTTC.

This clone was seen just once. The CDR3 loop is CASSYSGTGNEAFF. The CDR3 nucleotides are TGTGCCAGCAGTTACTCCGGGACAGGCAATGAAGCTTTCTTT. The chain recombines TRBV6-2 or TRBV6-3 with TRBJ1-1; 8 bases fit TRBD1. This CDR3 spans 14 amino acids. Germline CDR1 and CDR2: MNHEY and SVGEGT. The V segment lost 0 bases and the J segment 7 bases; nucleotides outside the gene matches: 4.

The chain employs TRBV7-9 and TRBJ1-2; no reliable D call. The V and J ends lost 5 bases and 4 bases respectively, with 17 bases between them. The CDR3 runs to 15 residues. Germline-derived CDR1 and CDR2 are SEHNR and FQNEAQ (reference sequence). The chain's CDR3 is CASSASRDGGYGYTF. The CDR3 bases are TGTGCCAGCAGCGCCTCCCGAGACGGAGGCTATGGCTACACCTTC.

By proportion, this clone is large. The CDR3 here is CASSAKDASPDLNEQFF. In DNA, the CDR3 is TGTGCCAGCAGCGCCAAGGATGCTAGCCCGGACCTCAATGAGCAGTTCTTC. The chain employs TRBV13 and TRBJ2-1; TRBD2 is a possible D gene (5 bases). CDR1 is PRHDT, CDR2 FYEKMQ, per germline (reference sequence). The ends were cut back, 5 bases at V and 6 bases at J, with 23 bases in the middle. This CDR3 region has 17 residues.

The rearrangement uses TRBV7-2 and TRBJ2-7, with 11 bases lining up with TRBD1. Losses at the gene ends were 1 base for V and 5 bases for J; bases not matched to a gene: 1. Germline V gene data show CDR1 as SGHTA and CDR2 as FQGNSA. The CDR3 is made up of 14 amino acids. The DNA for the CDR3 is TGTGCCAGCAGCTTAGGGGACAGGGGGAACGAGCAGTACTTC. The encoded protein is CASSLGDRGNEQYF.

This chain links TRBV24-1 with TRBJ1-6, with 9 positions matching TRBD1. The junction had 8 bases not matched to a gene; V was cut back by 8 bases and J by 10 bases. Germline V gene sequence: CDR1 KGHDR, CDR2 SFDVKD. The CDR3 spans 14 residues. The CDR3 spells CATNLDRGASPLHF. As DNA, the CDR3 is TGTGCCACCAACCTGGACAGGGGCGCCTCACCCCTCCACTTT.

The V gene is TRBV6-5, the J gene TRBJ2-3; tentatively, D is TRBD2 (5 bases). This CDR3 is built from 13 residues. V lost 8 bases to trimming and J lost 3 bases, with 12 bases between them. In germline, CDR1 is MNHEY, CDR2 SVGAGI. CDR3 loop: CASPGRGTDTQYF. In DNA, the CDR3 is TGTGCCAGCCCCGGACGGGGAACAGATACGCAGTATTTT.

V gene TRBV5-1 combines with J gene TRBJ2-3, with 7 bases lining up with TRBD2. Germline CDR1 reads SGHRS; CDR2 reads YFSETQ. The CDR3 sequence is 14 residues long. V dropped 5 bases and J dropped 5; count of bases not matched to a gene: 8. In DNA, the CDR3 is TGCGCCAGCAGTGGGACTCCGGGGGGAGATACGCAGTATTTT. This encodes CASSGTPGGDTQYF.